The 29 T cell receptor beta chains presented below share a single source sample, sequenced in a study of CD8 T cell repertoires and HIV-1 epitope variants (dated by TCRdb to 2018 to 2021). Library prep was done by the immunoSEQ multiplex PCR assay. TCRdb provides this immuneACCESS table in a form limited to in-frame rearrangements. Some clones are lacking; in checked studies, under half of them reflect an unresolved V gene, and why the rest are absent is not known. This sample comprises tens of thousands of clones, roughly four fifths of them detected only once. The ten largest make up roughly 24% of the sample. Source material: uncultured baseline CD8+ T cells from peripheral blood mononuclear cells (PBMCs). The origin of the receptors is a male donor with HIV.

This chain uses TRBV9 with TRBJ1-4; TRBD1 is a possible D gene (6 bases). The germline gives CDR1 SGDLS, CDR2 YYNGEE. The CDR3 has 14 amino acids. V was pared by 4 bases and J by 5 bases, with 12 bases between. DNA of the CDR3: TGTGCCAGCAGCACTACAGGGTCCAATGAAAAACTGTTTTTT. It translates to CASSTTGSNEKLFF. The whole variable domain, filled in from reference TRBV9 and TRBJ1-4, reads DSGVTQTPKHLITATGQRVTLRCSPRSGDLSVYWYQQSLDQGLQFLIQYYNGEERAKGNILERFSAQQFPDLHSELNLSSLELGDSALYFCASSTTGSNEKLFFGSGTQLSVL.

The CDR3 sequence: CASSYPEGEAFF. The DNA of the CDR3 is TGTGCCAGCAGTTATCCCGAGGGTGAAGCTTTCTTT. The chain couples TRBV6-5 to TRBJ1-1; D gene unclear. The CDR3 covers 12 residues. Germline V gives CDR1 MNHEY, CDR2 SVGAGI. The germline V and J ends were trimmed by 3 bases and 7 bases, with 9 bases remaining between them.

The rearrangement joins TRBV4-3 to TRBJ1-3; no definite D call. The CDR3 runs to 17 residues. The V gene lost 0 bases and the J gene lost 0 bases, with 12 bases spanning the gap. The germline V gene encodes CDR1 LGHNA and CDR2 YSLEER. This CDR3 is CASSQDLPVPSGNTIYF. The CDR3 DNA sequence: TGCGCCAGCAGCCAAGACCTTCCAGTTCCCTCTGGAAACACCATATATTTT.

This clone turned up a few times. This sample includes further DNA sequences coding for the same CDR3. The V and J genes are TRBV7-8 and TRBJ2-1; 10 bases align to TRBD1. The CDR3 consists of 14 residues. CDR1 and CDR2 from the germline V gene are SGHVS and FQNEAQ. The J segment lost 5 bases and the V segment lost 5 bases, leaving 3 bases of the junction unmatched. As DNA, the CDR3 is TGTGCCAGCAGCCGAGGGACAGGGGACAATGAGCAGTTCTTC. Translating gives CASSRGTGDNEQFF. The whole variable domain, filled in from reference TRBV7-8 and TRBJ2-1, reads GAGVSQSPRYKVAKRGQDVALRCDPISGHVSLFWYQQALGQGPEFLTYFQNEAQLDKSGLPSDRFFAERPEGSVSTLKIQRTQQEDSAVYLCASSRGTGDNEQFFGPGTRLTVL.

The chain uses TRBV6-6 and TRBJ2-3; 10 bases agree with TRBD1. The CDR3 runs 15 residues. With V trimmed by 6 bases and J by 1 base, 4 bases remained unmatched. Germline CDR1 and CDR2: MNHNY and SVGAGI (reference sequence). CDR3: CASRFGTGGTDTQYF. In DNA form, the CDR3 reads TGTGCCAGCAGGTTCGGGACAGGGGGCACAGATACGCAGTATTTT.

J is TRBJ2-6 and V is TRBV5-4; D ambiguous. The CDR3 spans 13 residues. CDR1 and CDR2 from the germline V gene are SGHNT and YYREEE (reference sequence). With 2 bases removed from V and 3 bases from J, the gap between germline ends came to 3 bases. CDR3 loop: CASSFLGANVLTF. The CDR3 bases are TGTGCCAGCAGCTTTCTTGGGGCCAACGTCCTGACTTTC.

A single count supports this clone. The V gene is TRBV7-9, the J gene TRBJ2-3; 10 bases match TRBD1. The V gene end was trimmed by 5 bases and the J gene end by 2 bases; junction bases not matched to a gene: 7. Germline V CDR1 and CDR2: SEHNR, FQNEAQ (reference sequence). This CDR3 is 16 amino acids long. As DNA, the CDR3 is TGTGCCAGCAGCGCGCGGACAGGGGGGAACACAGATACGCAGTATTTT. This sequence encodes CASSARTGGNTDTQYF.

The rearrangement links TRBV5-6 to TRBJ2-6; the match to TRBD2 covers 7 bases. The V segment lost 0 bases and the J segment 0 bases; nucleotides outside the gene matches: 3. Per the germline V gene, CDR1 is SGHDT and CDR2 is YYEEEE. The length of the CDR3 is 17 residues. In DNA, the CDR3 is TGTGCCAGCAGCTTGGTAGCGGGCAACTCTGGGGCCAACGTCCTGACTTTC. This gives the protein CASSLVAGNSGANVLTF.

This chain connects TRBV2 to TRBJ1-1, with D hard to call. V was cut by 8 bases and J by 7 bases, with 8 bases left in between. The CDR3 has 10 amino acids. Germline CDR1 and CDR2: SNHLY and FYNNEI. The CDR3 sequence is CASGGVEAFF. The CDR3 DNA follows: TGTGCCAGCGGTGGAGTTGAAGCTTTCTTT.

The chain has TRBV7-2 and TRBJ2-1; 8 bases align to TRBD2. Trimming took 5 bases from V and 5 from J; bases not matched to a gene: 8. CDR3 size: 15 residues. CDR1 is SGHTA and CDR2 is FQGNSA in the germline V gene. CDR3 sequence reads: CASSLQTSGHNEQFF. As DNA, the CDR3 is TGTGCCAGCAGCCTGCAAACTAGCGGCCACAATGAGCAGTTCTTC.

The gene calls are TRBV6-1 and TRBJ1-2, with D uncertain. V was trimmed by 2 bases and J by 8 bases, leaving 18 bases between them. Germline loops: CDR1 MNHNS, CDR2 SASEGT. This CDR3 region has 15 residues. The CDR3 nucleotides read TGTGCCAGCAGTGAAACGACCGACAATCCGGGGGGCTACACCTTC. Translation gives CASSETTDNPGGYTF.

This chain joins TRBV29-1 and TRBJ2-3; 14 nucleotides align to TRBD2. V gave up 0 bases and J gave up 2 bases; unmatched junction bases: 7. The CDR3 is made up of 18 amino acids. The germline V gene has CDR1 SQVTM and CDR2 ANQGSEA. CDR3 bases: TGCAGCGTTGAAGATCTGAGACTAGCGGGAGGGACCACAGATACGCAGTATTTT. The encoded protein is CSVEDLRLAGGTTDTQYF.

This chain uses TRBV27 with TRBJ2-7; D possibly matches TRBD1 or TRBD2 (5 bases each). Germline V gives CDR1 MNHEY, CDR2 SMNVEV (reference sequence). Trimming removed 2 bases at V and 0 bases at J, with 11 bases between. There are 15 residues in the CDR3. The CDR3 DNA reads as TGTGCCAGCAGTTTAGGGGCGGGCAGCTCCTACGAGCAGTACTTC. It codes for CASSLGAGSSYEQYF.

The CDR3 spells CASSLGRGRPTEAFF. The CDR3 DNA reads TGTGCCAGCAGCTTGGGGCGGGGCCGTCCCACTGAAGCTTTCTTT. V and J are TRBV5-4 and TRBJ1-1; D might be TRBD1 (5 bases). The length of the CDR3 is 15 residues. The ends were cut back, 0 bases at V and 4 bases at J, with 13 bases in the middle. CDR1 and CDR2 from the germline V gene are SGHNT and YYREEE (reference sequence).

V and J are TRBV28 and TRBJ2-1, with D perhaps TRBD2 (5 bases). Trimming pared 10 bases from V and 5 bases from J, leaving 18 bases between. From germline, CDR1 is MDHEN and CDR2 SYDVKM. The CDR3 extends over 14 amino acids. As DNA, the CDR3 is TGTGCCACCCAAGCGGCAGGTTCTCACAATGAGCAGTTCTTC. Protein: CATQAAGSHNEQFF.

The chain employs TRBV12-5 and TRBJ1-2, with no clear D. The germline V gene encodes CDR1 LGHNT and CDR2 FRNRAP. Deletions cut 6 bases from V and 8 bases from J, with 19 bases between. This CDR3 has 14 residues. CDR3 protein: CASGFAGRPGGYTF. The CDR3 bases are TGTGCTAGTGGCTTCGCTGGTCGTCCGGGGGGCTACACCTTC.

This chain links TRBV4-1 with TRBJ2-3; D may be TRBD2 (5 bases). Germline-derived CDR1 and CDR2 are MGHRA and YSYEKL. V lost 0 bases to trimming and J lost 0 bases, with 16 bases between them. The CDR3 is made up of 18 amino acids. The CDR3 region has the DNA TGCGCCAGCAGCCAAGACCCCCCTAGCAGGACTAGCACAGATACGCAGTATTTT. Translating gives CASSQDPPSRTSTDTQYF.

The gene calls are TRBV7-6 and TRBJ2-2; maybe TRBD2 (6 bases). This CDR3 spans 16 amino acids. Germline V lookup: CDR1 SGHVS, CDR2 FNYEAQ. V was pared by 5 bases and J by 0 bases, with 13 bases between. CDR3 nucleotide sequence: TGTGCCAGCAGCCCTACCGGGACTCCGAACACCGGGGAGCTGTTTTTT. Its translation: CASSPTGTPNTGELFF.

This chain joins TRBV6-5 and TRBJ1-1; D ambiguous. CDR1 is MNHEY, CDR2 SVGAGI, per germline. The V and J ends lost 8 bases and 4 bases respectively, with 14 bases between them. The CDR3 has 13 residues. The CDR3: CASCREGVTEAFF. As DNA, the CDR3 is TGTGCCAGCTGTCGGGAGGGAGTCACTGAAGCTTTCTTT.

V usage is TRBV5-1 and J usage is TRBJ1-1, with 7 bases matching TRBD1. The CDR3 length is 12 residues. The trim removed 3 bases at V and 4 bases at J, leaving 0 bases unmatched. The V gene's germline CDR1 is SGHRS and CDR2 YFSETQ. CDR3 in amino acids: CASSSGGTEAFF. DNA for the CDR3: TGCGCCAGCAGCTCAGGGGGCACTGAAGCTTTCTTT.

V is TRBV13 and J is TRBJ1-4; a weak D match, TRBD1 (5 bases). Trimming removed 5 bases from V and 10 bases from J, with 17 bases in between. Germline CDR1 reads PRHDT; CDR2 reads FYEKMQ (reference sequence). The CDR3 has 14 amino acids. The CDR3 nucleotides are TGTGCCAGCAGCCGCGGTCCCGGGGGGAGAAAACTGTTTTTT. As protein: CASSRGPGGRKLFF.

The rearrangement joins TRBV21-1 to TRBJ1-2. TRBV21-1 is a known pseudogene. This CDR3 contains 15 residues. CDR3 region: CASSTQHPGNYGYTF. The CDR3 nucleotides are TGTGCCAGCAGCACTCAGCATCCGGGTAACTATGGCTACACCTTC.

In regard to this clone: This could be a read error, since a much larger clone is one nucleotide away. The same CDR3 arises from other DNA sequences in this sample as well. CDR3 protein: CASSLEGTGYNEQFF. CDR3 in DNA: TGTGCCAGCAGCTTAGAAGGGACAGGCTACAATGAACAGTTCTTC. This chain joins TRBV27 and TRBJ2-1, with 8 bases identical to TRBD1. CDR3 size: 15 residues. Germline V gene sequence: CDR1 MNHEY, CDR2 SMNVEV (reference sequence).

V and J are TRBV5-6 and TRBJ1-1, with 7 bases matching TRBD1. Germline CDR1 SGHDT, CDR2 YYEEEE. V lost 4 bases to trimming and J lost 0 bases; unmatched junction nucleotides: 6. This CDR3 is built from 15 residues. CDR3: CASSLGDRMNTEAFF. DNA of the CDR3: TGTGCCAGCAGCCTAGGGGACAGAATGAACACTGAAGCTTTCTTT.

This clone was recorded a few times. The chain carries TRBV7-9 and TRBJ1-5; 7 nucleotides align to TRBD1. CDR1 SEHNR and CDR2 FQNEAQ come from the germline V gene (reference sequence). V shed 5 bases, J shed 6 bases, and the junction held 4 bases outside the gene matches. This CDR3 spans 13 amino acids. CDR3 bases: TGTGCCAGCAGCCGTACAGGGGTTCAGCCCCAGCATTTT. Protein sequence: CASSRTGVQPQHF. The full variable domain, completed using reference TRBV7-9 and TRBJ1-5, is DTGVSQNPRHKITKRGQNVTFRCDPISEHNRLYWYRQTLGQGPEFLTYFQNEAQLEKSRLLSDRFSAERPKGSFSTLEIQRTEQGDSAMYLCASSRTGVQPQHFGDGTRLSIL.

The V gene is TRBV28, the J gene TRBJ2-7; D gene uncertain. This CDR3 spans 15 amino acids. The V gene lost 5 bases and the J gene lost 2 bases, with 16 bases spanning the gap. Germline CDR1 is MDHEN and CDR2 is SYDVKM. The CDR3 reads CASSTRLGSPYEQYF. The CDR3 bases are TGTGCCAGCAGTACTCGATTAGGTTCACCCTACGAGCAGTACTTC.

The V call is TRBV10-1, the J call TRBJ2-7; either TRBD1 or TRBD2 may fit D (6 bases each). CDR3 size: 14 residues. The germline CDR1 and CDR2 sequences are WNHNN and SYGVQD (reference sequence). V was cut by 3 bases and J by 5 bases, with 14 bases left in between. The CDR3 DNA follows: TGCGCCAGCAGTGACAACAGGGCTAGCGACGAGCAGTACTTC. Its translation: CASSDNRASDEQYF.

The CDR3 reads CASSQDRQGQGDGYTF. The DNA of the CDR3 is TGTGCCAGCAGCCAAGATCGCCAGGGACAGGGAGATGGCTACACCTTC. V and J are TRBV4-2 and TRBJ1-2; 9 bases agree with TRBD1. The CDR3 runs 16 residues. CDR1 and CDR2 (germline): LGHNA, YNFKEQ. Germline trimming cut 0 bases from V and 6 bases from J; bases unmatched to any gene: 8.

The CDR3 is CASRLAGAATSRYEQYF. Written as DNA, the CDR3 is TGTGCAAGTCGCTTAGCCGGGGCCGCAACTAGTAGGTACGAGCAGTACTTC. This rearrangement joins TRBV12-2 to TRBJ2-7. TRBV12-2 is given as a pseudogene. The CDR3 is made up of 17 amino acids.